This T cell receptor beta chain stems from a study of blood T cell repertoires in COVID-19. Study background: COVID-19 samples from acute and convalescent phases originated in the United States, Italy and Spain. T cells, B-cell-depleted T cells, or PBMCs supplied cDNA or gDNA.

This clone was found a few times. Per the original methods: How many nucleated cells were present was estimated from reference gene primer amplification. Sequencing used immunoSEQ multiplex PCR; TCRdb keeps in-frame clones, though not all of them. The V and J calls and clone size were taken over from that table, and D and trimming were inferred from the DNA. The sample has 200,000 to 300,000 clones, 75% to 85% seen once. The CDR3 totals 14 residues. Per germline, CDR1 SGHVS and CDR2 FQNEAQ. The J segment lost 3 bases and the V segment lost 5 bases, leaving 2 bases of the junction unmatched. The chain combines TRBV7-8 with TRBJ2-7; 12 nucleotides agree with TRBD2. The sequence came from a human donor in a cohort sampled during active COVID-19. The sequencing sample was made of peripheral blood. CDR3 bases: TGTGCCAGCAGCCGGACTAGCGGGGTCTACGAGCAGTACTTC. It codes for CASSRTSGVYEQYF.